This record concerns one T cell receptor beta chain sequence. Its specificity is not known. This record belongs to a study of OX40 agonist ivuxolimab in advanced cancers. Study summary: Age averaged roughly 60 years (range roughly 23 to 79), and around 87% were male.

General study findings and limits: Partial responders at 0.1-3.0 mg/kg had among the lowest clonal expansion. CD4+ and CD8+ T cells in blood underwent clonal expansion by week 6 at 0.1 to 3.0 mg/kg.

Germline V gives CDR1 MNHEY, CDR2 SMNVEV (reference sequence). V lost 4 bases and J lost 7; bases outside the gene matches: 19. This CDR3 has 19 amino acids. Using immunoSEQ multiplex PCR, the repertoire was profiled, and TCRdb retains in-frame clones only, with some absent. The data contain 60,000 to 75,000 clones, 84% of them singletons. The rearrangement uses TRBV27 and TRBJ1-6; the match to TRBD1 covers 7 bases. This specimen consisted of CD4+ or CD8+ T cells sorted from blood, obtained in a trial of the OX40 agonist ivuxolimab. The TCR comes from an adult with an advanced solid tumor such as melanoma, head and neck, liver or kidney cancer. The CDR3, as DNA: TGTGCCAGCAGTTCCCAACCACCACAGGGGTACCTGACAAATTCACCCCTCCACTTT. Its protein product is CASSSQPPQGYLTNSPLHF.